A single T cell receptor (beta chain) is shown here with its context. What it recognizes is unknown. The data originate from a study of graft-versus-host responses after intestinal transplantation. Study summary: Grafts were multivisceral, liver-intestinal, or isolated intestinal. For 2 to 4 years after anti-thymocyte globulin induction, all recipients took tacrolimus and steroids.

General study findings and limits: Recipient bone marrow held GvH clones, some seen earlier in ileum or blood. Some patients had graft-donor T cell macrochimerism. In their allografts, the ratios of graft-versus-host to host-versus-graft T cell clones were high.

The V gene end was trimmed by 1 base and the J gene end by 7 bases; junction bases not matched to a gene: 5. The CDR3 has 15 residues. CDR1 MGHRA and CDR2 YSYEKL come from the germline V gene. Libraries were prepared by immunoSEQ multiplex PCR; TCRdb keeps only in-frame clonotypes and omits some of them. The sample lists under 150,000 clones, 95% occurring once. This sequence joins TRBV4-1 and TRBJ2-1; 9 nucleotides match TRBD2. This receptor was taken from a human donor who received an intestinal transplant. The material sequenced was unstimulated CD8+ T cells sorted from spleen or lymph node cells, taken before intestinal transplant. Written as DNA, the CDR3 is TGCGCCAGCAGCCAAGGGCTAGCGGGGAGAAATGAGCAGTTCTTC. Protein: CASSQGLAGRNEQFF.